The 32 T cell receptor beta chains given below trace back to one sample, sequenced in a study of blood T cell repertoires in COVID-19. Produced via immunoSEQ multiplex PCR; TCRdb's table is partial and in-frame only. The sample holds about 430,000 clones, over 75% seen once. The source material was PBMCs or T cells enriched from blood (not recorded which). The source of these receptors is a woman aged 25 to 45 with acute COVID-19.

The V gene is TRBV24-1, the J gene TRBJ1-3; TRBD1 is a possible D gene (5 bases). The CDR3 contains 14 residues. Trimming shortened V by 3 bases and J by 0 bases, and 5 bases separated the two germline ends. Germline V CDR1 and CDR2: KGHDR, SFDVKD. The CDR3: CATSDQGSGNTIYF. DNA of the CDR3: TGTGCCACCAGTGATCAGGGCTCTGGAAACACCATATATTTT.

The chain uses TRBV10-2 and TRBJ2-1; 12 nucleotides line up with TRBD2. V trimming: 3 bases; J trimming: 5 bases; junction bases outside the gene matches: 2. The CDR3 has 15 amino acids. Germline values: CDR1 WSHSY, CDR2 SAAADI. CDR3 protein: CASSDGTSGHNEQFF. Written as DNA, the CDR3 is TGCGCCAGCAGTGATGGGACTAGCGGGCACAATGAGCAGTTCTTC.

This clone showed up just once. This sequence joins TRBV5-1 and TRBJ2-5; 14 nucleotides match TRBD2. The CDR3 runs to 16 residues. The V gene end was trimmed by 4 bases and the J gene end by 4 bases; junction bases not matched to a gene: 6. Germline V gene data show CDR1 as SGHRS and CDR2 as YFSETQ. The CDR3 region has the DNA TGCGCCAGCAGCGGCGGGACTAGCGGGGGTATAGAGACCCAGTACTTC. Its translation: CASSGGTSGGIETQYF.

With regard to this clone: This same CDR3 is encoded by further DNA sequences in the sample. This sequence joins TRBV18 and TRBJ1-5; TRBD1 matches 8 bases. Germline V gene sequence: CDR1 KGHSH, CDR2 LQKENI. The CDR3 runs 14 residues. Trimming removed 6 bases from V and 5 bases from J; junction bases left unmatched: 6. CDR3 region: CASSQGTGDQPQHF. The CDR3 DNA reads TGTGCCAGCTCCCAAGGGACAGGAGATCAGCCCCAGCATTTT.

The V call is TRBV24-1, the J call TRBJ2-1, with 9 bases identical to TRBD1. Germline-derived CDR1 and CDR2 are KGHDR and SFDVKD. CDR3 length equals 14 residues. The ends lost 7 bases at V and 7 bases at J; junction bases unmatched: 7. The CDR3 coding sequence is TGTGCCACCAGGGGACCCGGGACAGGGAATGAGCAGTTCTTC. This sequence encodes CATRGPGTGNEQFF.

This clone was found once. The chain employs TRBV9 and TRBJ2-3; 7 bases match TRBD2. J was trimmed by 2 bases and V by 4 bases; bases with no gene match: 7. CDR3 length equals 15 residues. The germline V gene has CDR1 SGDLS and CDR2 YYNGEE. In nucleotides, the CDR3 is TGTGCCAGCAGCTTCGGACTAGATCCCACAGATACGCAGTATTTT. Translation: CASSFGLDPTDTQYF.

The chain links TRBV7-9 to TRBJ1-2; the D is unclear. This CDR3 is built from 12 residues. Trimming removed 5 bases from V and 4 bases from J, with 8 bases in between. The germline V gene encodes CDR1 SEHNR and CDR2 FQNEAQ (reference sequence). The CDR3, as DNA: TGTGCCAGCAGCCCTATCCCCTATGGCTACACCTTC. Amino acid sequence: CASSPIPYGYTF.

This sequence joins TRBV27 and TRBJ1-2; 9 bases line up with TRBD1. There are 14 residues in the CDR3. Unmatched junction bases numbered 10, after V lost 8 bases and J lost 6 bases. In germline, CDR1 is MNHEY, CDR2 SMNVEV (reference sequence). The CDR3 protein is CASRTRTGVDGYTF. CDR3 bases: TGTGCCAGCCGAACGAGGACAGGGGTGGATGGCTACACCTTC.

CDR3 DNA: TGTGCCAGCTCACCGATCTCAACAGGGCTCGGCCTTGAAGCTTTCTTT. Protein sequence: CASSPISTGLGLEAFF. The chain combines TRBV18 with TRBJ1-1, with D perhaps TRBD1 (6 bases). V was shortened by 3 bases and J by 7 bases, with 21 bases between the two germline ends. The germline gives CDR1 KGHSH, CDR2 LQKENI. This CDR3 comprises 16 residues.

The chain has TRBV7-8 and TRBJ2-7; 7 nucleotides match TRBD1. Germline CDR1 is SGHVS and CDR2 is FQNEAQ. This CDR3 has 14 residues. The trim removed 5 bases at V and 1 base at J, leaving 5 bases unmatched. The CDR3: CASSPWDSSYEQYF. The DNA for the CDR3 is TGTGCCAGCAGCCCTTGGGACAGTTCCTACGAGCAGTACTTC.

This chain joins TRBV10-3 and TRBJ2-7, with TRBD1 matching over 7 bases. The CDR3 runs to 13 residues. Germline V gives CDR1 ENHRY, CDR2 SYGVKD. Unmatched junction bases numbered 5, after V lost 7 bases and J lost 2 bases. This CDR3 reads CAINVDRAYEQYF. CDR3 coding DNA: TGTGCCATCAACGTCGACAGGGCCTACGAGCAGTACTTC.

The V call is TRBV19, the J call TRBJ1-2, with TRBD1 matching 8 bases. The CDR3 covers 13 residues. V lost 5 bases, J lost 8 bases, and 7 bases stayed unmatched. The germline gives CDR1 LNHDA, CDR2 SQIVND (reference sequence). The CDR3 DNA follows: TGTGCCAGTAGTCCCCAGACAGGGGACGGCTACACCTTC. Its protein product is CASSPQTGDGYTF. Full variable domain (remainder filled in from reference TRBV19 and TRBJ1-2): DGGITQSPKYLFRKEGQNVTLSCEQNLNHDAMYWYRQDPGQGLRLIYYSQIVNDFQKGDIAEGYSVSREKKESFPLTVTSAQKNPTAFYLCASSPQTGDGYTFGSGTRLTVV.

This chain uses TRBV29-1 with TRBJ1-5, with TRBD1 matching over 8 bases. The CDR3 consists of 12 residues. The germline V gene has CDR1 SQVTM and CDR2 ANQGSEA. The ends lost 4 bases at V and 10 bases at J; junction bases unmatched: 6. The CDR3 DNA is TGCAGCGTTGTCGACCCAGGGGGCCCCCAGCATTTT. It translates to CSVVDPGGPQHF.

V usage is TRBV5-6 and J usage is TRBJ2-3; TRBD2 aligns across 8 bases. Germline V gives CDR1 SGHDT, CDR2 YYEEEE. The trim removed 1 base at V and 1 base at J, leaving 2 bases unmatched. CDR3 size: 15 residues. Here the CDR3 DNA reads TGTGCCAGCAGCTTGATGCGGGGGGGCACAGATACGCAGTATTTT. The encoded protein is CASSLMRGGTDTQYF.

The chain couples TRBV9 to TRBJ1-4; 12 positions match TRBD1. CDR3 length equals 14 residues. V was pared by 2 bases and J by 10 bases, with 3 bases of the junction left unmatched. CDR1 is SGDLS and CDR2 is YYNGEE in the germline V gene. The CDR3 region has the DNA TGTGCCAGCAGCGTGGGGACAGGGGGCAGAAAACTGTTTTTT. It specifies CASSVGTGGRKLFF.

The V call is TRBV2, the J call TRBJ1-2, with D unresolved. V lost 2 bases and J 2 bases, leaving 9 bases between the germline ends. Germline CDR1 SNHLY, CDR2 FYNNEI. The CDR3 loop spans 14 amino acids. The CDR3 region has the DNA TGTGCCAGCAGTGAACTGACCGGGAACTATGGCTACACCTTC. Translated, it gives CASSELTGNYGYTF.

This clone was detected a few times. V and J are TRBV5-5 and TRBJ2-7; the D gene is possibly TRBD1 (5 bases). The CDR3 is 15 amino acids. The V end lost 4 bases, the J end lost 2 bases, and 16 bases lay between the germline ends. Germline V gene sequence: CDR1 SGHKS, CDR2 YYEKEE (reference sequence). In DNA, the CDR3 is TGTGCCAGCAGCCTAGGTGTGGGGCCCACCTACGAGCAGTACTTC. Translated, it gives CASSLGVGPTYEQYF.

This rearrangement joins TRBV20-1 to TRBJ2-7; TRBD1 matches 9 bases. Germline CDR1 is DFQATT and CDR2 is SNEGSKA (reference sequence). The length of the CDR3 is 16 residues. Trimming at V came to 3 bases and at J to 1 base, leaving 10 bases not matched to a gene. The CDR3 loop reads CSASGSRTGDSYEQYF. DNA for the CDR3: TGCAGTGCTAGTGGCTCCCGGACAGGGGATTCCTACGAGCAGTACTTC.

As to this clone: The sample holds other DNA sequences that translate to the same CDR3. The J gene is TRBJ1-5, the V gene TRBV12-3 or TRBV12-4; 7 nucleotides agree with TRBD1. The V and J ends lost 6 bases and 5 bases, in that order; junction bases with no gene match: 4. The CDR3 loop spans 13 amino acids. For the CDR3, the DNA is TGTGCCAGCAGCCCCGACAGGGATCAGCCCCAGCATTTT. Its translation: CASSPDRDQPQHF.

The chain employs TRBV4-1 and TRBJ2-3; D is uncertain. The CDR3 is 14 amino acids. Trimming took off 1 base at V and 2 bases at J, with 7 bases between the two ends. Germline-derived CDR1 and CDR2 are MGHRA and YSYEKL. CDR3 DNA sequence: TGCGCCAGCAGCCAAGCCAGAATCACAGATACGCAGTATTTT. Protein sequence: CASSQARITDTQYF.

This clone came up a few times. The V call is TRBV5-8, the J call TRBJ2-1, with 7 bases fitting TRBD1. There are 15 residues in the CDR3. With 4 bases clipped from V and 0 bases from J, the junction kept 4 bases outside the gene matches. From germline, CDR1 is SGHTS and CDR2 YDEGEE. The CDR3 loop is CASSPGQSSYNEQFF. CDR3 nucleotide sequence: TGTGCCAGCAGCCCGGGACAGAGCTCCTACAATGAGCAGTTCTTC.

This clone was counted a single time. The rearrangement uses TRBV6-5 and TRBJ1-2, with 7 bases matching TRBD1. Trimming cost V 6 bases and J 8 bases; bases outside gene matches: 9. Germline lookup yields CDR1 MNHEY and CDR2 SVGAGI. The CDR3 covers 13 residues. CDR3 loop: CASSPQGVSGYTF. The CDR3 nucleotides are TGTGCCAGCAGCCCGCAGGGGGTAAGCGGCTACACCTTC.

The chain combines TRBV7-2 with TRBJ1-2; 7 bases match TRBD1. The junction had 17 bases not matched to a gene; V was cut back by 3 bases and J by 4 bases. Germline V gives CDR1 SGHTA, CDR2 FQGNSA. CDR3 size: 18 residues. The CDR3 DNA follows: TGTGCCAGCAGCTTTAGGATCCCCTCTTCGGGACAGACCTATGGCTACACCTTC. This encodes CASSFRIPSSGQTYGYTF.

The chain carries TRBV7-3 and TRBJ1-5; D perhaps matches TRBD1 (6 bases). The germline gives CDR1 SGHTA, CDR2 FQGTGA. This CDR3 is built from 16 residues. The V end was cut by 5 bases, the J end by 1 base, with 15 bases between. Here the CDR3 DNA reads TGTGCCAGCAGCCTTACAGGGCTCGGAAGCAATCAGCCCCAGCATTTT. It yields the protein CASSLTGLGSNQPQHF.

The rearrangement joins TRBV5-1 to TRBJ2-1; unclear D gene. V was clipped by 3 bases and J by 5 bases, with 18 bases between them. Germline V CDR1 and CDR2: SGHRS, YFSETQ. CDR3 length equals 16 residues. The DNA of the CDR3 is TGCGCCAGCAGCTCCCCAATCCTAGGTGGTCACAATGAGCAGTTCTTC. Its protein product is CASSSPILGGHNEQFF.

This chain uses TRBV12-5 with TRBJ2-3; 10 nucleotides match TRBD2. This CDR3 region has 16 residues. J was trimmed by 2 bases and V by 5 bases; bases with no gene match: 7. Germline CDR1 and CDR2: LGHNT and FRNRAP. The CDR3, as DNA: TGTGCTAGTGGTCGAATAGCGGGGGGATTCACAGATACGCAGTATTTT. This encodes CASGRIAGGFTDTQYF.

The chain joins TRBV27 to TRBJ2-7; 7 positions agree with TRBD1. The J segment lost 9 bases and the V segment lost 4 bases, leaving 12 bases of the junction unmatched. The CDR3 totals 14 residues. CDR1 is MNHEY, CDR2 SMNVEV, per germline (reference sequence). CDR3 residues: CASSSTDRVYRQYF. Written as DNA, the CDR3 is TGTGCCAGCAGTTCGACAGACAGGGTATATCGGCAGTACTTC.

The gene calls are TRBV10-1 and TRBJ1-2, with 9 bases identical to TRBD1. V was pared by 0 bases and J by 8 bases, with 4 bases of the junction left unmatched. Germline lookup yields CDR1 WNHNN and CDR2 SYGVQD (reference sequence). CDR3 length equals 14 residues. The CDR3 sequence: CASSESDRGGGYTF. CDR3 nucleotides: TGCGCCAGCAGTGAGTCGGACAGGGGCGGCGGCTACACCTTC.

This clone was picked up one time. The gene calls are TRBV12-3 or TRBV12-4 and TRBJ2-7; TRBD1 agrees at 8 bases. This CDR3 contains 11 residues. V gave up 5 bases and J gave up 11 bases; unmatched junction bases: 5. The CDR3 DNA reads TGTGCCAGCAGTCTGCAGGGGGCTAAGTACTTC. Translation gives CASSLQGAKYF.

Here the CDR3 DNA reads TGCAGCGTTGAAGAGGCGACAGGACCTAACTATGGCTACACCTTC. Translating it yields CSVEEATGPNYGYTF. The chain links TRBV29-1 to TRBJ1-2; D is possibly TRBD1 (6 bases). This CDR3 spans 15 amino acids. Trimming pared 0 bases from V and 0 bases from J, leaving 11 bases between. Per germline, CDR1 SQVTM and CDR2 ANQGSEA.

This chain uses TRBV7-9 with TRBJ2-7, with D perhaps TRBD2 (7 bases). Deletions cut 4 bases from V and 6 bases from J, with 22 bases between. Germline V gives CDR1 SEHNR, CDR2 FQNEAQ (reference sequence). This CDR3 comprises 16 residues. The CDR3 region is CASSSPERGASREQYF. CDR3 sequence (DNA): TGTGCCAGCAGCTCCCCTGAACGGGGGGCTTCTCGCGAGCAGTACTTC. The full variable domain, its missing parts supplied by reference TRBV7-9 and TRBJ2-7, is DTGVSQNPRHKITKRGQNVTFRCDPISEHNRLYWYRQTLGQGPEFLTYFQNEAQLEKSRLLSDRFSAERPKGSFSTLEIQRTEQGDSAMYLCASSSPERGASREQYFGPGTRLTVT.

In DNA, the CDR3 is TGCGCCAGCAGCTTGGCCGGGACAGGGGCCTATGGCTACACCTTC. Its protein is CASSLAGTGAYGYTF. V and J are TRBV5-1 and TRBJ1-2; 10 bases match TRBD1. Germline-derived CDR1 and CDR2 are SGHRS and YFSETQ. The V gene end was trimmed by 0 bases and the J gene end by 4 bases; junction bases not matched to a gene: 3. The CDR3 contains 15 residues.